Shown below are 8 T cell receptor beta chains from a single sample sequenced in a study of blood T cell repertoires in COVID-19. Profiling relied on immunoSEQ multiplex PCR, and the TCRdb table lists in-frame clones only, not all of them. This sample has hundreds of thousands of clones, with roughly 88% found just once. The specimen was peripheral blood. The receptors derive from a woman between 25 and 40 years old with active or convalescent COVID-19.

The V and J genes are TRBV5-1 and TRBJ1-2; D gene unclear. This CDR3 region has 14 residues. Per the germline V gene, CDR1 is SGHRS and CDR2 is YFSETQ. Trimming took off 1 base at V and 8 bases at J, with 15 bases between the two ends. CDR3 loop: CASSLTGPREGYTF. CDR3 DNA sequence: TGCGCCAGCAGCTTGACCGGACCTCGGGAGGGCTACACCTTC.

The chain recombines TRBV5-4 with TRBJ2-7; 9 bases are shared with TRBD1. The CDR3 totals 13 residues. V dropped 4 bases and J dropped 5; count of bases not matched to a gene: 4. From germline, CDR1 is SGHNT and CDR2 YYREEE (reference sequence). DNA for the CDR3: TGTGCCAGCAGCGCGCGGACAGGGGACGAGCAGTACTTC. It yields the protein CASSARTGDEQYF.

The gene calls are TRBV5-4 and TRBJ2-1; 12 positions agree with TRBD2. This CDR3 spans 18 amino acids. The ends lost 8 bases at V and 7 bases at J; junction bases unmatched: 19. Per the germline V gene, CDR1 is SGHNT and CDR2 is YYREEE (reference sequence). The CDR3 DNA sequence: TGTGCCAGTCAACCCCGGGCTAGCGGGGGGGCCGTGGTTAATGAGCAGTTCTTC. Translating gives CASQPRASGGAVVNEQFF.

V and J are TRBV5-1 and TRBJ2-3; D is undetermined. Looked up from germline, CDR1 is SGHRS and CDR2 is YFSETQ. Between the trimmed V and J ends, which lost 3 bases and 0 bases, there was a span of 11 bases. This CDR3 comprises 15 residues. CDR3 DNA sequence: TGCGCCAGCAGCTCAGACTCCATTAGCACAGATACGCAGTATTTT. This sequence encodes CASSSDSISTDTQYF.

J is TRBJ2-6 and V is TRBV19; 8 bases fit TRBD2. V dropped 3 bases and J dropped 2; count of bases not matched to a gene: 0. The germline CDR1 and CDR2 sequences are LNHDA and SQIVND (reference sequence). The CDR3 contains 15 residues. This CDR3 is CASSIGGAGANVLTF. DNA of the CDR3: TGTGCCAGTAGTATCGGGGGGGCTGGGGCCAACGTCCTGACTTTC. Complete variable domain (other parts from reference TRBV19 and TRBJ2-6): DGGITQSPKYLFRKEGQNVTLSCEQNLNHDAMYWYRQDPGQGLRLIYYSQIVNDFQKGDIAEGYSVSREKKESFPLTVTSAQKNPTAFYLCASSIGGAGANVLTFGAGSRLTVL.

This rearrangement joins TRBV7-9 to TRBJ1-3; 7 bases align to TRBD1. V shed 7 bases, J shed 3 bases, and the junction held 15 bases outside the gene matches. Per the germline V gene, CDR1 is SEHNR and CDR2 is FQNEAQ (reference sequence). This CDR3 contains 17 residues. Written as DNA, the CDR3 is TGTGCCAGCACCGGACTGGGGGACAGCCTGTATGGAAACACCATATATTTT. Translating gives CASTGLGDSLYGNTIYF.

V gene TRBV9 combines with J gene TRBJ2-5, with 12 bases lining up with TRBD2. Germline lookup yields CDR1 SGDLS and CDR2 YYNGEE. The trim removed 3 bases at V and 1 base at J, leaving 1 base unmatched. The CDR3 totals 15 residues. Here the CDR3 DNA reads TGTGCCAGCAGCGCTAGCGGGGGGGCCCAAGAGACCCAGTACTTC. Its translation is CASSASGGAQETQYF.

The chain uses TRBV7-8 and TRBJ1-1; D is perhaps TRBD1 (5 bases). The germline V gene has CDR1 SGHVS and CDR2 FQNEAQ. This CDR3 has 15 amino acids. V was pared by 5 bases and J by 2 bases, with 15 bases between. This CDR3 reads CASSLFRGINTEAFF. CDR3 nucleotide sequence: TGTGCCAGCAGCCTCTTTCGGGGGATCAACACTGAAGCTTTCTTT.